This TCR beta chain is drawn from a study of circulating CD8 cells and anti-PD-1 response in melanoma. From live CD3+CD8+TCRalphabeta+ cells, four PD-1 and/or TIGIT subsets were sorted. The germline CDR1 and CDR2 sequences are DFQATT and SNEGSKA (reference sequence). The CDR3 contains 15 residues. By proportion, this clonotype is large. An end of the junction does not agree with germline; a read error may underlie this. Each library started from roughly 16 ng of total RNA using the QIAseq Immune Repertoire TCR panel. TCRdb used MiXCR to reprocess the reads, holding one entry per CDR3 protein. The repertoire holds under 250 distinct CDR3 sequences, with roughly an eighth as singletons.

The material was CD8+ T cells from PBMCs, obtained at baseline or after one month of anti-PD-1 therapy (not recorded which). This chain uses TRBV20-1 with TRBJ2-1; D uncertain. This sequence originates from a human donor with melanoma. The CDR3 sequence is CSARGRGASSNEQFF. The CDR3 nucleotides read TGCAGTGCTAGGGGTCGCGGTGCCTCCTCCAATGAGCAGTTCTTC.